This TCR beta chain was sequenced during a study of tumor and adjacent non-tumor tissue in lung cancer. Three rounds of nested PCR, following a modified ARM-PCR protocol, produced the TCRbeta library. TCRdb processed the multiplex PCR reads anew with MiXCR; each CDR3 protein has one entry. The table includes 100,000 to 120,000 distinct CDR3 sequences, approximately 80% detected once. Study results and limitations: Patients with more diverse tumor TCRs had worse survival. Normal lung showed higher cumulative top 100 clone frequency than tumor.

The CDR3 has 16 amino acids. A remark on this clonotype: What it binds is unknown. One end of the junction fails to match germline, which may point to a read error.

This sample's RNA came from whole unsorted tissue. This receptor was identified in a man aged 65 to 85 with non-small cell lung cancer. The gene calls are TRBV12-3 or TRBV12-4 and TRBJ2-5; D is perhaps TRBD2 (6 bases). The sequencing input was lung tumor tissue. The CDR3 spells CTSSLTRGGLVETQYF. The DNA of the CDR3 is TGTACCAGCAGTTTAACTAGGGGAGGTCTGGTCGAGACCCAGTACTTC.